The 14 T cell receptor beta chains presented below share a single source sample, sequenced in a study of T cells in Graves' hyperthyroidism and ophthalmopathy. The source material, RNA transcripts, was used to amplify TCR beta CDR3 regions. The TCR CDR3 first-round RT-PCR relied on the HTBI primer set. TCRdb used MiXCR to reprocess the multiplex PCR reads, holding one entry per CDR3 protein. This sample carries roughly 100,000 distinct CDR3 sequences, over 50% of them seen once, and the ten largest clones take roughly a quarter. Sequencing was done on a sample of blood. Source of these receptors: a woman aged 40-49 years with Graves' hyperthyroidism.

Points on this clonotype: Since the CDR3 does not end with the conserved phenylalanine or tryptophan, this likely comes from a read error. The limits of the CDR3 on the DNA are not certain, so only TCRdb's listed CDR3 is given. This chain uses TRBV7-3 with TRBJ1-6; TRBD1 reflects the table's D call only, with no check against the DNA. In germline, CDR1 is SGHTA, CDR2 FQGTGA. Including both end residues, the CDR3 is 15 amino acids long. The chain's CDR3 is CASSRTPADNSPLLC.

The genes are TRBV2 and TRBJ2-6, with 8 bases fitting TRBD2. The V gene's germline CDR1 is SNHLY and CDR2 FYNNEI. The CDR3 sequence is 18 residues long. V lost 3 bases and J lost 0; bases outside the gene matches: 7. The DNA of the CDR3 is TGTGCCAGCAGTGATATAGGGGCGGGAGGCTCTGGGGCCAACGTCCTGACTTTC. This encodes CASSDIGAGGSGANVLTF.

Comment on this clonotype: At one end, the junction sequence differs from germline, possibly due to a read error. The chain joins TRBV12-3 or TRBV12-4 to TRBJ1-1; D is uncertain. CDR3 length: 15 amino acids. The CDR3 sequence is CASSFRGFSDTEALF. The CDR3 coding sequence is TGTGCCAGCAGTTTCCGCGGATTTTCAGACACTGAAGCTCTCTTT.

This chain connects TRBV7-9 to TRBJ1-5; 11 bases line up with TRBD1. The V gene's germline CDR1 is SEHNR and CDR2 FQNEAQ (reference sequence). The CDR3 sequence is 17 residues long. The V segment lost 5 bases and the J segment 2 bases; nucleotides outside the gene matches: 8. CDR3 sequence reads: CASSRGQGAGGNQPQHF. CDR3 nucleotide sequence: TGTGCCAGCAGCCGCGGACAGGGGGCGGGGGGCAATCAGCCCCAGCATTTT.

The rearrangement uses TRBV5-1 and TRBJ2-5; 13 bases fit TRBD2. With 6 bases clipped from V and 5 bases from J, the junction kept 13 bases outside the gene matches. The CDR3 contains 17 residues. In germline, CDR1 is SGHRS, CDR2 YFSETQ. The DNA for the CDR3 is TGCGCCAGCAACCTCTACGGACTAGCGGGAGTCAGGGAGACCCAGTACTTC. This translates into CASNLYGLAGVRETQYF.

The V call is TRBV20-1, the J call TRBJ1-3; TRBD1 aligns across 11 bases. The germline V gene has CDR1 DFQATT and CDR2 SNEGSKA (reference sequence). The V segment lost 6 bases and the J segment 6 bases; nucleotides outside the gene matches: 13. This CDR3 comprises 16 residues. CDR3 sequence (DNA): TGCAGTGCCATCGGACAGGGGGCGACTGGCTTAAACACCATATATTTT. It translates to CSAIGQGATGLNTIYF.

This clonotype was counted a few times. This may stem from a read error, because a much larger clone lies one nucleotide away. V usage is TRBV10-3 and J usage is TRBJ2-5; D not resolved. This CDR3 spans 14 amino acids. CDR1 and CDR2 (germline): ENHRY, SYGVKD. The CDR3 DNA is TGTGCCAACAGTTCCCTGGACGGTCTGAAGACCCAGTACTTC. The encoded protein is CANSSLDGLKTQYF.

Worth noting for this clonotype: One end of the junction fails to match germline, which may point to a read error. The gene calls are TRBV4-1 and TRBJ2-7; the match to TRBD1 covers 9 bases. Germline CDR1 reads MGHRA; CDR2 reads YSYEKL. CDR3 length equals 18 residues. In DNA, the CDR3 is TGTGCCAGCAGCTTGGAGCCTTCCGGGACAGGGAACAACTACGAGCAGTACTTC. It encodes CASSLEPSGTGNNYEQYF.

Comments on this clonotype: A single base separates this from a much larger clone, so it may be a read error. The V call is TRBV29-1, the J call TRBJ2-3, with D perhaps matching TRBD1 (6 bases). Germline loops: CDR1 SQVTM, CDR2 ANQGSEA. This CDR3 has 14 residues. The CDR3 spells CSVAYREGTDRQYF. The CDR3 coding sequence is TGCAGCGTTGCTTACAGGGAAGGCACAGATAGGCAGTATTTT.

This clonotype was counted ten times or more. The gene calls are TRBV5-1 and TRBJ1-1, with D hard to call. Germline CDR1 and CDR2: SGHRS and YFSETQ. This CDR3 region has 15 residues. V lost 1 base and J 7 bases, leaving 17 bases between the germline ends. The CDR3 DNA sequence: TGCGCCAGCAGCTTGTCATACGGTCCCGGCGATGAAGCTTTCTTT. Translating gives CASSLSYGPGDEAFF. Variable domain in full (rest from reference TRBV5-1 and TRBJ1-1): KAGVTQTPRYLIKTRGQQVTLSCSPISGHRSVSWYQQTPGQGLQFLFEYFSETQRNKGNFPGRFSGRQFSNSRSEMNVSTLELGDSALYLCASSLSYGPGDEAFFGQGTRLTVV.

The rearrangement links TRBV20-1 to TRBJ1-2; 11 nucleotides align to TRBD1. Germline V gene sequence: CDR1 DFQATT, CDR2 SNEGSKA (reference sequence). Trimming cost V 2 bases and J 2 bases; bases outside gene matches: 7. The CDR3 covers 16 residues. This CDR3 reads CSARPTRDRGNYGYTF. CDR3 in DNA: TGCAGTGCTAGACCGACCCGGGACAGGGGGAACTATGGCTACACCTTC.

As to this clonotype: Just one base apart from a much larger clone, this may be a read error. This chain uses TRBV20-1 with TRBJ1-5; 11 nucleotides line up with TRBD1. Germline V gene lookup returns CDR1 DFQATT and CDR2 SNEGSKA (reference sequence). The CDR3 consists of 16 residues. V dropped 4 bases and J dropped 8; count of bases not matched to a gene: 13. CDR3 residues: CSATDWGQGESEPQHF. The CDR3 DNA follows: TGCAGTGCTACAGATTGGGGACAGGGGGAGTCGGAGCCCCAGCATTTT.

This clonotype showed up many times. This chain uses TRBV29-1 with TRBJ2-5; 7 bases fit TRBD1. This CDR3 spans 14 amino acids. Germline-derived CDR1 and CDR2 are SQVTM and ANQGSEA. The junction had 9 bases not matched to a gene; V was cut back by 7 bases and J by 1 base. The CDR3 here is CSGQAGTAQETQYF. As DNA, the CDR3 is TGCAGCGGTCAAGCAGGGACAGCCCAAGAGACCCAGTACTTC.

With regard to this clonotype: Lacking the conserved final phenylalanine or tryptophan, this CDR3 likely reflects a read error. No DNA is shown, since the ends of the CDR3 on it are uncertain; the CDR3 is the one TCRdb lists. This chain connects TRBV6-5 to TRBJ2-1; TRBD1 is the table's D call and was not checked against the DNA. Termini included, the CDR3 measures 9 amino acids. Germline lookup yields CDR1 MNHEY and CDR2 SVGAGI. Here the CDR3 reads CASSYAPGA.